The 22 T cell receptor beta chains in this list originate from one sample, sequenced in a study of blood T cells in healthy people across ages. The authors ran a second PCR of about 6 to 11 cycles using a sample-barcoded 5' primer and a J-beta primer mix. MiXCR, applied by TCRdb to the 5' RACE reads, yields one record per CDR3 protein. The sample records 600,000 or so distinct CDR3 sequences, 21% being singletons. Sequenced sample: blood. The receptors originated from a man aged 65 to 85 in good health.

The chain combines TRBV29-1 with TRBJ1-1; D call uncertain. The CDR3 length is 13 residues. Trimming stripped 0 bases from V and 11 bases from J, with 16 bases between. Germline CDR1 is SQVTM and CDR2 is ANQGSEA. This CDR3 reads CSVEDFQKGVAFF. The CDR3 DNA reads as TGCAGCGTTGAAGATTTCCAGAAGGGAGTTGCTTTCTTT.

The chain links TRBV14 to TRBJ2-5; 14 nucleotides align to TRBD2. With the DNA end fitting TRBJ2-1 better, the J assignment may be wrong. Germline V gene lookup returns CDR1 SGHDN and CDR2 FVKESK. The CDR3 is 20 amino acids. The CDR3 DNA reads TGTGCCAGCAGCCAAGATCGTAGGGTTTTGGGACTAGCGGGAGTTAATGAGCAGTTCTTC. This encodes CASSQDRRVLGLAGVNEQFF.

This chain connects TRBV20-1 to TRBJ2-5; tentatively, D is TRBD2 (5 bases). The CDR3 consists of 13 residues. Trimming left V 2 bases short and J 2 bases short, with 9 bases between. Germline-derived CDR1 and CDR2 are DFQATT and SNEGSKA (reference sequence). The CDR3 here is CSARLDSQETQYF. CDR3 sequence (DNA): TGCAGTGCTAGACTGGACTCTCAAGAGACCCAGTACTTC.

The DNA of the CDR3 is TGTGCCAGCCGCGAAGCTTTCTTT. Its translation is CASREAFF. This chain joins TRBV21-1 and TRBJ1-1. TRBV21-1 is described as a pseudogene. This CDR3 spans 8 amino acids.

This clonotype came up a few times. The chain uses TRBV12-3 or TRBV12-4 and TRBJ2-3; no definite D call. The CDR3 length is 11 residues. Written as DNA, the CDR3 is TGTGCGGGTGGTACGGCAGATACGCAGTATTTT. Translated, it gives CAGGTADTQYF.

A few counts support this clonotype. V gene TRBV6-5 combines with J gene TRBJ1-2; 11 bases are shared with TRBD1. The CDR3 has 15 amino acids. Germline V gene sequence: CDR1 MNHEY, CDR2 SVGAGI. V lost 0 bases, J lost 8 bases, and 5 bases stayed unmatched. This CDR3 reads CASSYSGTGGGGYTF. CDR3 coding DNA: TGTGCCAGCAGTTACTCGGGGACAGGGGGGGGAGGCTACACCTTC.

The CDR3 bases are TGCAGTGCTAAACCGGGACTAGCGGGCTACGAGCAGTACTTC. Residues: CSAKPGLAGYEQYF. The V and J genes are TRBV20-1 and TRBJ2-7; 12 bases line up with TRBD2. Trimming cost V 4 bases and J 3 bases; bases outside gene matches: 4. Germline CDR1 and CDR2: DFQATT and SNEGSKA (reference sequence). CDR3 length: 14 amino acids.

The gene calls are TRBV7-9 and TRBJ2-3; TRBD2 aligns across 7 bases. V lost 1 base, J lost 0 bases, and 7 bases stayed unmatched. The CDR3 runs to 17 residues. Germline CDR1 reads SEHNR; CDR2 reads FQNEAQ (reference sequence). The CDR3 reads CASSLGSSSGSTDTQYF. CDR3 sequence (DNA): TGTGCCAGCAGCTTAGGCTCCTCTAGCGGCAGCACAGATACGCAGTATTTT. The full variable domain, in which reference TRBV7-9 and TRBJ2-3 provide the parts outside the CDR3, is DTGVSQNPRHKITKRGQNVTFRCDPISEHNRLYWYRQTLGQGPEFLTYFQNEAQLEKSRLLSDRFSAERPKGSFSTLEIQRTEQGDSAMYLCASSLGSSSGSTDTQYFGPGTRLTVL.

This clonotype was seen repeatedly, ten times or more. This chain joins TRBV11-2 and TRBJ2-1, with D unresolved. The germline V and J ends were trimmed by 1 base and 6 bases, with 13 bases remaining between them. Germline lookup yields CDR1 SGHAT and CDR2 FQNNGV. This CDR3 has 15 amino acids. The CDR3 region is CASSLGSSRSNEQFF. In DNA, the CDR3 is TGTGCCAGCAGCTTAGGAAGTAGCAGGAGCAATGAGCAGTTCTTC.

The chain is built from TRBV7-9 and TRBJ2-3, with D possibly being TRBD1 or TRBD2 (5 bases each). V dropped 2 bases and J dropped 6 bases, with 15 bases sitting between them. The germline gives CDR1 SEHNR, CDR2 FQNEAQ (reference sequence). The CDR3 is 15 residues long. CDR3 DNA: TGTGCCAGCAGCTTATGGGACGCTGGTGGTGATACGCAGTATTTT. It translates to CASSLWDAGGDTQYF.

This clonotype was seen a few times. This CDR3 fails to terminate in the conserved phenylalanine or tryptophan, so it likely reflects a read error. This chain uses TRBV24-1 with TRBJ2-5; D remains unclear. The CDR3 extends over 13 amino acids. Germline CDR1 and CDR2: KGHDR and SFDVKD. The ends were cut back, 3 bases at V and 0 bases at J, with 4 bases in the middle. Written as DNA, the CDR3 is TGTGCCACCAGTGATCAGTACCAAGAGACCCAGTACCTC. Its translation is CATSDQYQETQYL.

About this clonotype: It may be a read error: a sequence one base away is much more abundant. V usage is TRBV11-2 and J usage is TRBJ2-3; D might be TRBD1 or TRBD2, each matching 5 bases. This CDR3 is built from 15 residues. The germline V gene has CDR1 SGHAT and CDR2 FQNNGV. The CDR3 nucleotides read TGTGCCAGCAGCTTAGCCCCAGGGAGCACAGATAAGCAGTATTTT. It specifies CASSLAPGSTDKQYF.

This clonotype has a count of ten or more. J is TRBJ2-2 and V is TRBV30; a weak D match, TRBD2 (6 bases). V dropped 5 bases and J dropped 2 bases, with 15 bases sitting between them. CDR1 is GTSNPN and CDR2 is SVGIG in the germline V gene (reference sequence). The CDR3 length is 15 residues. The CDR3 bases are TGTGCCTGGGAGGAGTGGGAGGAAAACACCGGGGAGCTGTTTTTT. It codes for CAWEEWEENTGELFF.

Turning to this clonotype: Here the CDR3 omits its conserved ending phenylalanine or tryptophan, so a read error is the likely source. The chain uses TRBV5-6 and TRBJ2-1; TRBD1 agrees at 8 bases. The CDR3 runs 13 residues. The germline V gene encodes CDR1 SGHDT and CDR2 YYEEEE. V was pared by 0 bases and J by 7 bases, with 0 bases of the junction left unmatched. The CDR3 coding sequence is TGTGCCAGCAGCTTGGACAGGGGGAATGAGCAGTTCCTC. Amino acid sequence: CASSLDRGNEQFL.

The chain carries TRBV7-2 and TRBJ2-3; D uncertain. The CDR3 extends over 16 amino acids. Germline V CDR1 and CDR2: SGHTA, FQGNSA. With 1 base removed from V and 0 bases from J, the gap between germline ends came to 11 bases. This chain's CDR3 is CASSLGLESSTDTQYF. The DNA for the CDR3 is TGTGCCAGCAGCTTAGGCCTTGAAAGTAGCACAGATACGCAGTATTTT.

This clonotype was counted between two and nine times. The chain carries TRBV20-1 and TRBJ2-1; TRBD2 matches 7 bases. Germline CDR1 is DFQATT and CDR2 is SNEGSKA (reference sequence). The CDR3 runs 14 residues. V gave up 0 bases and J gave up 8 bases; unmatched junction bases: 7. The CDR3 sequence is CSARDGSGVDEQFF. CDR3 nucleotide sequence: TGCAGTGCTAGAGATGGGAGCGGGGTCGATGAGCAGTTCTTC.

The chain combines TRBV18 with TRBJ2-5, with D maybe TRBD2 (6 bases). V lost 5 bases to trimming and J lost 1 base, with 17 bases between them. The CDR3 has 16 amino acids. The V gene's germline CDR1 is KGHSH and CDR2 LQKENI. The CDR3 reads CASSSGTPKGQETQYF. The CDR3 DNA follows: TGTGCCAGCTCATCCGGGACTCCTAAGGGCCAAGAGACCCAGTACTTC.

This sequence joins TRBV12-5 and TRBJ1-2, with D perhaps matching TRBD1 (5 bases). This CDR3 has 14 residues. The germline V gene has CDR1 LGHNT and CDR2 FRNRAP. Trimming stripped 6 bases from V and 0 bases from J, with 11 bases between. CDR3 sequence: CASGHRTSNYGYTF. Written as DNA, the CDR3 is TGTGCTAGTGGACACAGGACTTCTAACTATGGCTACACCTTC.

J is TRBJ2-7 and V is TRBV7-6; the match to TRBD1 covers 7 bases. CDR1 and CDR2 from the germline V gene are SGHVS and FNYEAQ. The CDR3 contains 15 residues. Unmatched junction bases numbered 3, after V lost 1 base and J lost 0 bases. Here the CDR3 DNA reads TGTGCCAGCAGCTTAGGGACAGGTAACTCCTACGAGCAGTACTTC. Its protein is CASSLGTGNSYEQYF.

The rearrangement links TRBV29-1 to TRBJ2-3; tentatively, D is TRBD1 or TRBD2 (5 bases each). Germline V lookup: CDR1 SQVTM, CDR2 ANQGSEA. This CDR3 spans 14 amino acids. V gave up 3 bases and J gave up 6 bases, with 16 bases separating them. The chain's CDR3 is CSVEPGVGADTQYF. The CDR3 bases are TGCAGCGTTGAGCCCGGGGTTGGGGCCGATACGCAGTATTTT.

The chain is built from TRBV2 and TRBJ1-1; D is unresolved. Trimming removed 7 bases from V and 2 bases from J, with 14 bases in between. The CDR3 covers 14 residues. Germline assignment: CDR1 SNHLY and CDR2 FYNNEI. For the CDR3, the DNA is TGTGCCAGCACTGAGCAGAGCGTAAACACTGAAGCTTTCTTT. It yields the protein CASTEQSVNTEAFF.

This clonotype came up a few times. The chain has TRBV10-3 and TRBJ2-7, with 9 bases lining up with TRBD1. This CDR3 is 14 amino acids long. Germline V CDR1 and CDR2: ENHRY, SYGVKD. V lost 2 bases to trimming and J lost 6 bases; unmatched junction nucleotides: 5. CDR3: CAISEDRQGVEQYF. Written as DNA, the CDR3 is TGTGCCATCAGTGAGGACCGACAGGGGGTCGAGCAGTACTTC.